The 8 T cell receptor beta chains reported below all come from one sample, sequenced in a study of cytomegalovirus exposure and HLA in healthy donors. Sequenced by immunoSEQ multiplex PCR; TCRdb stores in-frame clones only, minus some. The data show about 200,000 clones, with 80% to 90% seen just once and 2% held by the top ten. The material sequenced was PBMCs. All receptors come from a woman between 18 and 30 years old in good health and CMV-seropositive.

The chain uses TRBV6-5 and TRBJ2-7, with 8 bases fitting TRBD1. The CDR3 length is 15 residues. Germline trimming cut 6 bases from V and 0 bases from J; bases unmatched to any gene: 7. Germline CDR1 is MNHEY and CDR2 is SVGAGI. The CDR3 reads CASRGRQGSSYEQYF. The CDR3 nucleotides are TGTGCCAGCAGGGGCAGACAGGGGAGCTCCTACGAGCAGTACTTC.

The V call is TRBV4-2, the J call TRBJ1-2; D is ambiguous. Trimming stripped 0 bases from V and 8 bases from J, with 13 bases between. Germline V gene lookup returns CDR1 LGHNA and CDR2 YNFKEQ. The CDR3 loop spans 14 amino acids. In DNA, the CDR3 is TGTGCCAGCAGCCAAGACTACAGCCCTCAGGGCTACACCTTC. Translating gives CASSQDYSPQGYTF.

The CDR3 sequence: CASSEDRGDTEAFF. In nucleotides, the CDR3 is TGTGCCAGCAGTGAAGACAGGGGGGACACTGAAGCTTTCTTT. V usage is TRBV6-1 and J usage is TRBJ1-1, with TRBD1 matching 8 bases. Per germline, CDR1 MNHNS and CDR2 SASEGT. With V trimmed by 1 base and J by 3 bases, 1 base remained unmatched. This CDR3 is 14 amino acids long.

Only a few counts were recorded for this clone. The genes are TRBV7-9 and TRBJ1-2; 8 bases are a match to TRBD1. The CDR3 has 18 residues. Germline CDR1 SEHNR, CDR2 FQNEAQ (reference sequence). Trimming took 4 bases from V and 0 from J; bases not matched to a gene: 13. The CDR3 DNA reads TGTGCCAGCAGCTCTTACAGCGACAGGGGTTCAGCTAACTATGGCTACACCTTC. Translation gives CASSSYSDRGSANYGYTF.

This chain uses TRBV7-9 with TRBJ2-6; 8 bases line up with TRBD1. The V and J ends lost 6 bases and 0 bases, in that order; junction bases with no gene match: 13. The length of the CDR3 is 19 residues. Looked up from germline, CDR1 is SEHNR and CDR2 is FQNEAQ (reference sequence). The CDR3 DNA is TGTGCCAGCAGGAGGACCGGGACAGGTACTTTCTCTGGGGCCAACGTCCTGACTTTC. It encodes CASRRTGTGTFSGANVLTF.

This rearrangement joins TRBV13 to TRBJ2-7; the match to TRBD1 covers 8 bases. V gave up 5 bases and J gave up 4 bases; unmatched junction bases: 7. Germline CDR1 is PRHDT and CDR2 is FYEKMQ (reference sequence). This CDR3 contains 14 residues. CDR3 protein: CASSPGTGSYEQYF. CDR3 DNA: TGTGCCAGCAGCCCTGGGACAGGCTCGTACGAGCAGTACTTC.

The J gene is TRBJ1-4, the V gene TRBV5-1; 7 bases are shared with TRBD1. There are 15 residues in the CDR3. The germline gives CDR1 SGHRS, CDR2 YFSETQ. Unmatched junction bases numbered 7, after V lost 1 base and J lost 7 bases. The CDR3 sequence is CASSLSQQGVEKLFF. CDR3 DNA: TGCGCCAGCAGCTTGTCGCAGCAGGGGGTTGAAAAACTGTTTTTT.

This chain links TRBV2 with TRBJ2-4; possible D gene TRBD1, 8 bases. The CDR3 sequence is 15 residues long. The germline CDR1 and CDR2 sequences are SNHLY and FYNNEI. Trimming cost V 3 bases and J 8 bases, with 17 bases left between them. CDR3: CASSDRGRGLDIQYF. The CDR3 DNA reads TGTGCCAGCAGTGACAGGGGGCGGGGGTTGGACATTCAGTACTTC.